This is a list of T cell receptor beta chains from one sample in a study of blood T cell repertoires in COVID-19. Clones were sequenced by immunoSEQ multiplex PCR, and TCRdb holds only the in-frame ones, with some missing. Of 300,000 to 450,000 clones listed, around 85% are singletons. The sequencing input was peripheral blood. These receptors originate from a woman in her late teens or twenties with acute or convalescent COVID-19. CDR3s include the opening cysteine and the closing phenylalanine or tryptophan. D genes are given only for firm matches. Not every row has a clone size; where given, it reads once, few, many or a size class.

V,J,size,D,CDR3,DNA
TRBV24-1,TRBJ2-5,NA,TRBD1,CATSDLSGQGQETQYF,TGTGCCACCAGTGATTTATCCGGACAGGGTCAAGAGACCCAGTACTTC
TRBV6-1,TRBJ1-1,NA,NA,CASSEILNTEAFF,TGTGCCAGCAGTGAAATATTGAACACTGAAGCTTTCTTT
TRBV6-6,TRBJ1-2,NA,TRBD1,CASSLTGTSGFGYTF,TGTGCCAGCAGTTTGACAGGGACCAGTGGATTCGGCTACACCTTC
TRBV2,TRBJ1-1,NA,TRBD1,CASSARTGGTEAFF,TGTGCCAGCAGTGCTCGGACAGGAGGCACTGAAGCTTTCTTT
TRBV9,TRBJ2-1,once,NA,CASSVASQGSEQFF,TGTGCCAGCAGCGTAGCCTCCCAAGGGAGTGAGCAGTTCTTC
TRBV10-3,TRBJ1-1,few,TRBD1,CAIRGNIQGANEAFF,TGTGCCATCAGGGGCAACATACAGGGGGCGAATGAAGCTTTCTTT
TRBV12-3/TRBV12-4,TRBJ2-5,NA,NA,CASSFAGVETQYF,TGTGCCAGCAGTTTCGCAGGGGTCGAGACCCAGTACTTC
TRBV2,TRBJ2-5,NA,NA,CATRTDQETQYF,TGTGCCACCCGGACAGACCAAGAGACCCAGTACTTC
TRBV5-1,TRBJ2-3,NA,TRBD1,CASRPFAGTASTDTQYF,TGCGCCAGCAGACCTTTCGCCGGGACAGCTAGCACAGATACGCAGTATTTT
TRBV11-2,TRBJ1-5,NA,NA,CASSLALEQPQHF,TGTGCCAGCAGCTTAGCCCTGGAGCAGCCCCAGCATTTT
TRBV20-1,TRBJ1-1,NA,NA,CSARGETEAFF,TGCAGTGCCAGGGGCGAAACTGAAGCTTTCTTT
TRBV15,TRBJ2-2,NA,TRBD1,CATSPTGANTGELFF,TGTGCCACCAGCCCGACAGGGGCGAACACCGGGGAGCTGTTTTTT
TRBV7-8,TRBJ2-3,NA,TRBD1,CASSLGTGGWPPRDTQYF,TGTGCCAGCAGCTTAGGGACAGGGGGCTGGCCCCCAAGGGATACGCAGTATTTT
TRBV23-1,TRBJ2-1,NA,TRBD2,CASSQSGVAGGLNEQFF,TGCGCCAGCAGTCAATCCGGGGTAGCGGGGGGATTGAATGAGCAGTTCTTC
TRBV7-3,TRBJ2-5,NA,NA,CASSSHGQETQYF,TGTGCCAGCAGCTCCCACGGGCAAGAGACCCAGTACTTC
TRBV19,TRBJ1-1,NA,NA,CASSIDQGNTEAFF,TGTGCCAGTAGTATAGATCAGGGGAACACTGAAGCTTTCTTT
TRBV2,TRBJ1-2,NA,TRBD1,CAGRDRGNYGYTF,TGTGCCGGCCGGGACAGGGGCAACTATGGCTACACCTTC
TRBV30,TRBJ2-7,NA,TRBD1,CAWSVDRVQYF,TGTGCCTGGAGTGTAGACAGGGTCCAGTACTTC
TRBV5-6,TRBJ1-2,NA,NA,CASSLVVRGIRGYTF,TGTGCCAGCAGCTTGGTTGTTCGAGGGATCCGTGGCTACACCTTC
TRBV5-8,TRBJ1-2,NA,TRBD1,CASSGTGGFGYTF,TGTGCCAGCAGCGGGACAGGGGGCTTCGGCTACACCTTC
TRBV9,TRBJ1-6,few,TRBD1,CASSARQGLTSPLHF,TGTGCCAGCAGCGCGCGACAGGGTCTAACTTCACCCCTCCACTTT
TRBV5-5,TRBJ1-5,NA,NA,CASSSGQFDSNQPQHF,TGTGCCAGCAGTTCTGGACAGTTTGATAGCAATCAGCCCCAGCATTTT
TRBV5-1,TRBJ1-1,NA,NA,CASSAGQLGAEAFF,TGCGCCAGCAGCGCCGGACAGCTGGGCGCTGAAGCTTTCTTT
TRBV7-9,TRBJ2-5,NA,TRBD2,CASSPGLAEETQYF,TGTGCCAGCAGCCCAGGACTAGCGGAAGAGACCCAGTACTTC
TRBV19,TRBJ2-7,few,TRBD2,CASSPLGSGASYEQYF,TGTGCCAGTAGCCCTCTCGGTAGCGGGGCCTCCTACGAGCAGTACTTC
TRBV12-3/TRBV12-4,TRBJ1-4,NA,NA,CASSPIPGEKLFF,TGTGCCAGCAGCCCCATTCCGGGGGAAAAACTGTTTTTT
TRBV11-2,TRBJ2-7,NA,NA,CASSSRGHTAHEQYF,TGTGCCAGCAGCTCCAGGGGCCACACCGCCCACGAGCAGTACTTC
TRBV12-2,TRBJ1-6,NA,NA,CASRLAGQGASPLHF,TGTGCAAGTCGCTTAGCGGGACAGGGGGCTTCACCCCTCCACTTT
TRBV19,TRBJ2-7,NA,TRBD1,CASRQGMGQSYEQYF,TGTGCCAGTAGACAGGGTATGGGACAGTCCTACGAGCAGTACTTC
TRBV18,TRBJ1-1,NA,NA,CASSPGGALNTEAFF,TGTGCCAGCTCACCTGGGGGCGCGCTGAACACTGAAGCTTTCTTT
TRBV19,TRBJ2-3,NA,TRBD2,CASSPDLSGGGDTQYF,TGTGCCAGTAGTCCAGACCTCAGCGGGGGTGGGGATACGCAGTATTTT
TRBV28,TRBJ1-3,NA,NA,CASSWGGGNTIYF,TGTGCCAGCAGTTGGGGGGGTGGAAACACCATATATTTT
TRBV7-9,TRBJ2-5,NA,NA,CASSLGRFEGETQYF,TGTGCCAGCAGCTTAGGCCGATTTGAGGGAGAGACCCAGTACTTC
TRBV11-2,TRBJ1-2,NA,NA,CASSEWTVGYTF,TGTGCCAGCAGCGAATGGACAGTCGGCTACACCTTC